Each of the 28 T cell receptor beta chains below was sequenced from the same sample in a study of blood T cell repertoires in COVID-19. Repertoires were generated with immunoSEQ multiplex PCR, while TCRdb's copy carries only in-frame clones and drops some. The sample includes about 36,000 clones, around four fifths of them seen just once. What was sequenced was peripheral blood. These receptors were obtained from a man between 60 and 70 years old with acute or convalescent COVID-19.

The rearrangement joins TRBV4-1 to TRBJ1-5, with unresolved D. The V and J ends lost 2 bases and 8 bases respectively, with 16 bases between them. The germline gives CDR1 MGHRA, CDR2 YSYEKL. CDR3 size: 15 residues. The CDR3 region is CASSQSSAGQEPQHF. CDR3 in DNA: TGCGCCAGCAGCCAATCATCGGCAGGCCAGGAGCCCCAGCATTTT.

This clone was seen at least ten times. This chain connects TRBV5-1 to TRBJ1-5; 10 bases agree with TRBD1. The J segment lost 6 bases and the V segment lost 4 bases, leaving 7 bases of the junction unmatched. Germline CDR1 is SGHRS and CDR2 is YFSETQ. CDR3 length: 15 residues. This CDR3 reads CASSPRQGAGQPQHF. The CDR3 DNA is TGCGCCAGCAGCCCTAGACAGGGGGCCGGTCAGCCCCAGCATTTT.

The CDR3 reads CASSLRGLTYGYTF. CDR3 bases: TGCGCCAGCAGCTTGAGGGGGCTGACCTATGGCTACACCTTC. V is TRBV5-1 and J is TRBJ1-2; TRBD1 agrees at 7 bases. Unmatched junction bases numbered 4, after V lost 1 base and J lost 4 bases. CDR3 length: 14 residues. Germline V gene data show CDR1 as SGHRS and CDR2 as YFSETQ.

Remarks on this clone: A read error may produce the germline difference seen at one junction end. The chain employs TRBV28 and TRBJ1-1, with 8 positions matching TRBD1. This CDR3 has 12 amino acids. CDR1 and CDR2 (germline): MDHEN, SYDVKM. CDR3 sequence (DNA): TGTGCCAGCAGTTCACAGGGGGGGGGACCAGCCTTT. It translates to CASSSQGGGPAF. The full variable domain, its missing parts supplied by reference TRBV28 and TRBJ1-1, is DVKVTQSSRYLVKRTGEKVFLECVQDMDHENMFWYRQDPGLGLRLIYFSYDVKMKEKGDIPEGYSVSREKKERFSLILESASTNQTSMYLCASSSQGGGPAFGQGTRLTVV.

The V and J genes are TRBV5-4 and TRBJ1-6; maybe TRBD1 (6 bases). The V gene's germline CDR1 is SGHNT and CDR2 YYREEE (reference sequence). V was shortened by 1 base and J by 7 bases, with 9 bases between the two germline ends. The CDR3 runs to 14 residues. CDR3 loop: CASSLQGQNSPLHF. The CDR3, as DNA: TGTGCCAGCAGCTTGCAGGGGCAGAATTCACCCCTCCACTTT.

The CDR3 region is CASSKLDGYGYTF. The DNA of the CDR3 is TGTGCCAGCAGCAAACTAGACGGCTATGGCTACACCTTC. The chain combines TRBV25-1 with TRBJ1-2; D remains ambiguous. Germline lookup yields CDR1 MGHDK and CDR2 SYGVNS. The CDR3 has 13 amino acids. The germline V and J ends were trimmed by 6 bases and 4 bases, with 12 bases remaining between them.

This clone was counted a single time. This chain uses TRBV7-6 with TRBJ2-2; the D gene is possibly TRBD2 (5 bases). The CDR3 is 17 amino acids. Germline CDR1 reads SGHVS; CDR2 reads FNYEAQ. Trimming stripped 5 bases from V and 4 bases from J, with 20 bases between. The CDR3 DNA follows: TGTGCCAGCAGCCTGAGGGTTCCCGGAGGTAGCACCGGGGAGCTGTTTTTT. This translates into CASSLRVPGGSTGELFF. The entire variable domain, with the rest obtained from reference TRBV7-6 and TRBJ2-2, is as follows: GAGVSQSPRYKVTKRGQDVALRCDPISGHVSLYWYRQALGQGPEFLTYFNYEAQQDKSGLPNDRFSAERPEGSISTLTIQRTEQRDSAMYRCASSLRVPGGSTGELFFGEGSRLTVL.

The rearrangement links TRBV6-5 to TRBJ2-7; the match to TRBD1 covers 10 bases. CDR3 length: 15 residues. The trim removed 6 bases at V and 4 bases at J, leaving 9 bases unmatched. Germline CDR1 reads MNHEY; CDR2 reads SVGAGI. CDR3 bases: TGTGCCAGCAGAGATGACAGGGGGCCCCTTTACGAGCAGTACTTC. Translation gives CASRDDRGPLYEQYF.

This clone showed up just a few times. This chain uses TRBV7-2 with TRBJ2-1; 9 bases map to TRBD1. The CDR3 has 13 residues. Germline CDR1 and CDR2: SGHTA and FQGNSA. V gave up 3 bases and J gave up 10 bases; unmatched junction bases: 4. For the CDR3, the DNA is TGTGCCAGCAGCTTGGACAGGGGAGGGGAGCAGTTCTTC. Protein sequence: CASSLDRGGEQFF.

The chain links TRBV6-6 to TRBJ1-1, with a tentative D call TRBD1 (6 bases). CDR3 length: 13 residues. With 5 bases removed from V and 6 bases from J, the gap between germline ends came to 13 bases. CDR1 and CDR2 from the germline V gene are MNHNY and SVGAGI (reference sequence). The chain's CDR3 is CASSGTQGAEAFF. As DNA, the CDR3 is TGTGCCAGCAGTGGAACACAGGGCGCTGAAGCTTTCTTT.

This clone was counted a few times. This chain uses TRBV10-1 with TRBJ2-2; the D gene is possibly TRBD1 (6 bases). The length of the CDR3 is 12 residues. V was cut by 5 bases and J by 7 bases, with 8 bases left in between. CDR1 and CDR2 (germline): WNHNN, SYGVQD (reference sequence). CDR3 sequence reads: CASSQGNGELFF. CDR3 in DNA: TGCGCCAGCAGTCAGGGGAACGGGGAGCTGTTTTTT.

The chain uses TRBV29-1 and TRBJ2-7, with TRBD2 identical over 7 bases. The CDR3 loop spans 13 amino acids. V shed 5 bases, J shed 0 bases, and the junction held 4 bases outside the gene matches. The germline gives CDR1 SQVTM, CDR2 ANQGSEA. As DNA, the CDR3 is TGCAGCGTTTCGGCGGGAGTCTCCTACGAGCAGTACTTC. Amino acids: CSVSAGVSYEQYF.

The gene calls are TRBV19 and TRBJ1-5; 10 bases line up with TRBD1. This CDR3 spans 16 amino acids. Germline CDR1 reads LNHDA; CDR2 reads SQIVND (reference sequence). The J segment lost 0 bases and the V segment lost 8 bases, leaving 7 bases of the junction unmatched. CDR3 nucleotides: TGTGCCAGTGGGGGACAGGGGCCCTTTAGCAATCAGCCCCAGCATTTT. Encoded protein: CASGGQGPFSNQPQHF.

Here the CDR3 reads CASSVYRTGELFF. CDR3 bases: TGTGCCAGCAGTGTCTATCGCACCGGGGAGCTGTTTTTT. The chain recombines TRBV2 with TRBJ2-2; D gene ambiguous. The germline CDR1 and CDR2 sequences are SNHLY and FYNNEI. The ends were cut back, 4 bases at V and 4 bases at J, with 7 bases in the middle. CDR3 size: 13 residues.

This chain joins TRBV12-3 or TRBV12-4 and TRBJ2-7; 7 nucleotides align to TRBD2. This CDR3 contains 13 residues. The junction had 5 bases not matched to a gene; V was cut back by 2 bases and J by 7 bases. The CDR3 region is CASSLLAEVEQYF. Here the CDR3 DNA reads TGTGCCAGCAGTTTACTAGCGGAGGTGGAGCAGTACTTC.

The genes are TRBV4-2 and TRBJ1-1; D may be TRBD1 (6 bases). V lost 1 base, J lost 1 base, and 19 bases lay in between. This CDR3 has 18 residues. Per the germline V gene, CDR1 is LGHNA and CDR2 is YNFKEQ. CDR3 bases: TGTGCCAGCAGCCAAGCATCGAGGGGGGCGGGAGAGAACACTGAAGCTTTCTTT. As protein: CASSQASRGAGENTEAFF.

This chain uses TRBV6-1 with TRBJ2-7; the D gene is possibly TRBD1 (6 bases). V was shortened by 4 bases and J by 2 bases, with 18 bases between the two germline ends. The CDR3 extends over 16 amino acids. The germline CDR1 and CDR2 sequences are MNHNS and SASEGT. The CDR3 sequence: CASSGLRGSATYEQYF. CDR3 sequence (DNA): TGTGCCAGCAGTGGACTCAGGGGCTCAGCTACCTACGAGCAGTACTTC.

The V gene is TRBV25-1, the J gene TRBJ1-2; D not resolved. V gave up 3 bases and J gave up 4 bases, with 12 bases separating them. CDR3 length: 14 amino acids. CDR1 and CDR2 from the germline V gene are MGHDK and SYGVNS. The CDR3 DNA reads TGTGCCAGCAGTGACAGGCATCCTCTCTATGGCTACACCTTC. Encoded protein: CASSDRHPLYGYTF.

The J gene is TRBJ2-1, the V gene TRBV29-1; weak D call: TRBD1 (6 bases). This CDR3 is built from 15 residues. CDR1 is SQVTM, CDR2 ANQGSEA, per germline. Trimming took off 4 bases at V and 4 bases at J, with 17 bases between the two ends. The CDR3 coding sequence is TGCAGCGTTGCCCCTAGTGGCGGACAGTACAATGAGCAGTTCTTC. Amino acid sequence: CSVAPSGGQYNEQFF.

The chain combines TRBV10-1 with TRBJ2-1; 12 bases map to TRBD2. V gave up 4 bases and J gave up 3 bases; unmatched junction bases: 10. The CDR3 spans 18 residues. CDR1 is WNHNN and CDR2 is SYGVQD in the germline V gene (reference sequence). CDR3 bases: TGCGCCAGCAGTGGAGGTCCATTGACTAGCGGGAGCTACAATGAGCAGTTCTTC. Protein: CASSGGPLTSGSYNEQFF.

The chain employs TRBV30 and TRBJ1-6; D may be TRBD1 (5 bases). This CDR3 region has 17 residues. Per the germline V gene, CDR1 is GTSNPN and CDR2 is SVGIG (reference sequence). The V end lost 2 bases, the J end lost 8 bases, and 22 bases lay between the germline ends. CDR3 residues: CAWSMGKTTDFDSPLHF. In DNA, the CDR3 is TGTGCCTGGAGTATGGGGAAGACGACAGATTTCGATTCACCCCTCCACTTT.

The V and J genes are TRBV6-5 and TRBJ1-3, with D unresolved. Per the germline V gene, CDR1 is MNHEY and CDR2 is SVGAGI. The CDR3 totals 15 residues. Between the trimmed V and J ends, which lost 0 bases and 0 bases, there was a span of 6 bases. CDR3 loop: CASSYSSVSGNTIYF. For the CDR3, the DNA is TGTGCCAGCAGTTACTCCAGCGTCTCTGGAAACACCATATATTTT.

CDR3 sequence reads: CASSGEGLAETREQFF. CDR3 sequence (DNA): TGTGCCAGCAGCGGGGAGGGACTAGCGGAGACAAGGGAGCAGTTCTTC. The chain has TRBV5-4 and TRBJ2-1; 11 bases line up with TRBD2. CDR3 length equals 16 residues. The ends lost 4 bases at V and 10 bases at J; junction bases unmatched: 13. Per the germline V gene, CDR1 is SGHNT and CDR2 is YYREEE (reference sequence).

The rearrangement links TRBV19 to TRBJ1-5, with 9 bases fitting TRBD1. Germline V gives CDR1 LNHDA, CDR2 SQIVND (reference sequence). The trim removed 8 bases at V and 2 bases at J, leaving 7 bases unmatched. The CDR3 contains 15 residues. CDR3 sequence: CASAGQGWGNQPQHF. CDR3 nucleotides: TGTGCCAGTGCTGGACAGGGGTGGGGCAATCAGCCCCAGCATTTT.

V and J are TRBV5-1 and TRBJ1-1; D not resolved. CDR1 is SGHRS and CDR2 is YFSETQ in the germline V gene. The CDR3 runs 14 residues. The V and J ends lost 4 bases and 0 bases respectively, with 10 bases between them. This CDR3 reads CASSGGVMNTEAFF. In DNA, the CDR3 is TGCGCCAGCAGCGGCGGGGTCATGAACACTGAAGCTTTCTTT.

The CDR3 bases are TGTGCCAGCAGCTTGGCCTACGAGGGAGTCTACGAGCAGTACTTC. Translated, it gives CASSLAYEGVYEQYF. This chain joins TRBV5-6 and TRBJ2-7; D is perhaps TRBD2 (5 bases). This CDR3 region has 15 residues. Germline V gives CDR1 SGHDT, CDR2 YYEEEE. V was clipped by 0 bases and J by 3 bases, with 13 bases between them.

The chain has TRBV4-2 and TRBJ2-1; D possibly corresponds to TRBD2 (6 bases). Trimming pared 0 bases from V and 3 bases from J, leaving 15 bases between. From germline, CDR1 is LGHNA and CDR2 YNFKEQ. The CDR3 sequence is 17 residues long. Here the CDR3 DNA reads TGTGCCAGCAGCCAAGATAAGGGGTGGGACTTCTACAATGAGCAGTTCTTC. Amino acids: CASSQDKGWDFYNEQFF.

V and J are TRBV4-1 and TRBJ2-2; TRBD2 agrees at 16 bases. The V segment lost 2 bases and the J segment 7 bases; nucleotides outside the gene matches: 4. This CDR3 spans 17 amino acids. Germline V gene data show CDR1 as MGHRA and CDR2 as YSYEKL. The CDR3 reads CASSQYGTSGRVGELFF. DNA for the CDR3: TGCGCCAGCAGCCAATACGGGACTAGCGGGAGGGTCGGGGAGCTGTTTTTT.